Below, one T cell receptor beta chain is given with its context. The data stem from a study of regulatory dendritic cells for organ transplantation. Memory T cells were CD45RO+, naive were CD45RA+, sorted by FACS. The repertoire was sequenced with immunoSEQ multiplex PCR; TCRdb's copy has only in-frame clones and lacks some. The data contain under 25,000 clones, around three quarters of them singletons. The sequencing sample was made of memory CD4+ T cells from blood. Specified subset: CD45RO+ memory T cells. The clonotype originates from a human donor in good health.

The DNA of the CDR3 is TGTGCCAGCAGCTTAGTCGCATTGGGGGACATCTCCTACGAGCAGTACTTC. Its protein product is CASSLVALGDISYEQYF. The genes are TRBV7-2 and TRBJ2-7; TRBD1 is a possible D gene (6 bases). Per the germline V gene, CDR1 is SGHTA and CDR2 is FQGNSA. Trimming stripped 1 base from V and 0 bases from J, with 16 bases between. There are 17 residues in the CDR3. Looking up the rest from reference TRBV7-2 and TRBJ2-7 gives the full variable domain: GAGVSQSPSNKVTEKGKDVELRCDPISGHTALYWYRQSLGQGLEFLIYFQGNSAPDKSGLPSDRFSAERTGGSVSTLTIQRTQQEDSAVYLCASSLVALGDISYEQYFGPGTRLTVT.